The 10 T cell receptor beta chains listed next were all sequenced from one sample in a study of shared clonotypes between healthy human individuals. Using immunoSEQ multiplex PCR, the repertoire was profiled, and TCRdb retains in-frame clones only, with some absent. Of about 1 million clones in the sample, around four fifths were seen once. The specimen was memory CD4+ T cells sorted from blood. The subset is: CD45RA-negative fraction. All receptors come from a man aged 18 to 30 in good health.

This clone was recorded once. The chain links TRBV6-5 to TRBJ1-4, with D perhaps TRBD1 (5 bases). The CDR3 has 13 amino acids. Germline CDR1 is MNHEY and CDR2 is SVGAGI. Trimming removed 4 bases from V and 8 bases from J, with 11 bases in between. CDR3 in amino acids: CASSSLGTEKLFF. Written as DNA, the CDR3 is TGTGCCAGCAGTTCTTTGGGGACGGAAAAACTGTTTTTT.

V usage is TRBV9 and J usage is TRBJ2-2, with TRBD2 matching over 7 bases. This CDR3 region has 15 residues. Germline-derived CDR1 and CDR2 are SGDLS and YYNGEE. Trimming at V came to 4 bases and at J to 2 bases, leaving 5 bases not matched to a gene. CDR3 residues: CASSSSGTNTGELFF. The DNA of the CDR3 is TGTGCCAGCAGCTCTAGCGGAACCAACACCGGGGAGCTGTTTTTT.

In regard to this clone: This is likely an artifact of a read error, given a far larger clone one base away. The V and J genes are TRBV11-2 and TRBJ2-3, with TRBD1 identical over 7 bases. CDR3 length: 14 residues. The germline V gene has CDR1 SGHAT and CDR2 FQNNGV. V lost 5 bases to trimming and J lost 0 bases; unmatched junction nucleotides: 2. CDR3 sequence reads: CASSPGQSTDTQYF. CDR3 sequence (DNA): TGTGCCAGCAGCCCGGGACAGAGCACAGATACGCAGTATTTT.

This sequence joins TRBV11-3 and TRBJ2-1, with D perhaps given as TRBD1 or TRBD2 (5 bases each). V dropped 1 base and J dropped 7 bases, with 11 bases sitting between them. Looked up from germline, CDR1 is SGHNT and CDR2 is YENEEA. The CDR3 totals 14 residues. The CDR3 spells CASSLVGVTNEQFF. CDR3 coding DNA: TGTGCCAGCAGCTTAGTGGGGGTCACGAATGAGCAGTTCTTC.

The chain combines TRBV18 with TRBJ2-7, with D perhaps matching TRBD1 (6 bases). CDR3 length: 17 residues. Germline CDR1 and CDR2: KGHSH and LQKENI. V lost 3 bases and J lost 0, with 18 bases in between. The CDR3 bases are TGTGCCAGCTCACCGGGAATCAACAGGGCAAGCTCCTACGAGCAGTACTTC. It codes for CASSPGINRASSYEQYF.

This clone has only one observation. The rearrangement uses TRBV9 and TRBJ2-3, with D maybe TRBD2 (5 bases). Trimming took off 0 bases at V and 8 bases at J, with 13 bases between the two ends. Germline V gene sequence: CDR1 SGDLS, CDR2 YYNGEE. The CDR3 sequence is 14 residues long. CDR3 bases: TGTGCCAGCAGCGTAGAGCTAGCTCTGGGTACGCAGTATTTT. It specifies CASSVELALGTQYF.

In nucleotides, the CDR3 is TGTGCCAGCAGTGCCCGCCAACAGGGTACTAATGAAAAACTGTTTTTT. Its translation: CASSARQQGTNEKLFF. The chain uses TRBV6-1 and TRBJ1-4; maybe TRBD1 (6 bases). Trimming stripped 4 bases from V and 2 bases from J, with 14 bases between. The CDR3 spans 16 residues. Per the germline V gene, CDR1 is MNHNS and CDR2 is SASEGT.

The V gene is TRBV7-9, the J gene TRBJ1-3; D unclear. The CDR3 has 17 amino acids. The V end was cut by 7 bases, the J end by 0 bases, with 19 bases between. The germline V gene encodes CDR1 SEHNR and CDR2 FQNEAQ (reference sequence). The CDR3 protein is CASTRSGSAYSGNTIYF. CDR3 in DNA: TGTGCCAGCACCCGATCAGGCAGTGCTTACTCTGGAAACACCATATATTTT.

This clone has just one count. The sample has other DNA sequences that encode this CDR3 too. The gene calls are TRBV9 and TRBJ1-1; D is uncertain. CDR1 and CDR2 (germline): SGDLS, YYNGEE. The CDR3 loop spans 14 amino acids. Trimming cost V 0 bases and J 3 bases, with 9 bases left between them. CDR3 coding DNA: TGTGCCAGCAGCGTAGTTACGGGAGACACTGAAGCTTTCTTT. It is translated as CASSVVTGDTEAFF.

The V gene is TRBV9, the J gene TRBJ2-3, with 7 positions matching TRBD2. CDR1 is SGDLS, CDR2 YYNGEE, per germline. This CDR3 contains 17 residues. Trimming took 0 bases from V and 3 from J; bases not matched to a gene: 10. CDR3 nucleotides: TGTGCCAGCAGCGTAGGAGTGGATGTAGCGGGTACAGATACGCAGTATTTT. It encodes CASSVGVDVAGTDTQYF.